This section outlines one T cell receptor (beta chain) sequence together with its context. It lacks a known antigen. One base away there is no much larger clone; base qualities are not given. The library was prepared using the immunoSEQ multiplex PCR assay. The source is immuneACCESS, and TCRdb retained only in-frame sequences with V and J called. Part of the clones is not carried over; for the studies checked, unresolved V genes explain less than half of this, and the remainder is unexplained. For this sample there are some 640,000 clones; around 87% appear just once. The ten top clones hold 0.0094% of the sample. The cysteine opens and the phenylalanine closes a CDR3 of 14 amino acids. The sequence is cut down to CDR3 DNA, 42 bases in frame from base 1. The germline V gene yields LGHNA for CDR1 and YSLEER for CDR2. The germline ends are 15 bases apart after V is trimmed by 3 bases and J by 7 bases.

This sample is drawn from a study of shared T cell receptors in the human thymus (dated by TCRdb to 2020 to 2023). Regarding the complete study: The study examined how self-reactive, shared T-cell receptor alpha chains are generated in the human thymus.

These data were also reused for a study on human thymus T cells. The second paper further reports: Donors were immunologically healthy infants undergoing open corrective cardiac surgery for congenital heart defects in Finland. Thymus tissue was collected as surgical resects that were removed during corrective cardiac surgery. Both the thymic and the peripheral blood repertoires appeared to show biased V and J gene segment usage. According to the related research, thymic TCR repertoires were highly overlapping among unrelated individuals. The study described the TCR alpha and beta repertoires in under ten infant thymus samples and a handful of matching peripheral blood samples. Donor ages ranged from roughly 7 to 250 days, and the cohort comprised about six male and a couple of female infants. Thymocytes were mechanically released from the tissue and were stored as pellets of roughly 9.5-30 million cells at -70 degrees C. Genomic DNA was extracted from frozen cell pellets with a QIAsymphony instrument. TCRB and TCRAD loci were amplified from a standardized quantity of quality-controlled genomic DNA using the immunoSEQ multiplex PCR assay. The amplicons spanned the V(D)J region and were long enough to cover the CDR3 and allow V and J genes to be identified. The commercial immunoSEQ service was used to sequence amplicons on an Illumina platform. Primer bias and sequencing errors were corrected using previously described methods, and TCRAD and TCRB definitions followed the IMGT database. Analysis of the repertoires was done with immunoSEQ Analyzer 3.0 and VDJTools and included basic statistics, V/J segment usage, diversity estimates, rarefaction and pairwise overlap. Chao1, ChaoE, Efron-Thisted, Shannon and inverse Simpson indices were used to estimate diversity, which was also estimated on datasets down-sampled to the smallest sample. Repertoire overlap was determined by strict matching of CDR3 nucleotide sequence, V gene and J gene, and Jaccard-based multidimensional scaling clustering was applied. On average, thymus samples yielded around 800,000 unique TCRB clonotypes, whereas blood samples yielded around 84,000.

This clonotype originated in a boy under three years old with a congenital heart defect. Donor details come from another sample of the same person, matched by shared clones. Sequencing was carried out using thymocytes. The chain links TRBV4-3 with TRBJ1-2, with TRBD1 tentatively as D gene (6 bases match). The CDR3: CASSHSTGNGGYTF. The nucleotides are TGCGCCAGCAGCCACTCTACAGGGAATGGTGGCTACACCTTC.